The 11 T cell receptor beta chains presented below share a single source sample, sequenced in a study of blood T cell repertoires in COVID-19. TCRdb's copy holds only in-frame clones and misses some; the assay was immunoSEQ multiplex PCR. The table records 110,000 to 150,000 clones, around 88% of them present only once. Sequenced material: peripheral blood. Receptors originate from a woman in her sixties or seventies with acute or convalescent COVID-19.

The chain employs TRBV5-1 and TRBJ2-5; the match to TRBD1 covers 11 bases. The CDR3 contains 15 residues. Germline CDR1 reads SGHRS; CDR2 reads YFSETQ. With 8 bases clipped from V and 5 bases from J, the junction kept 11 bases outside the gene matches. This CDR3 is CASSKSGDRGETQYF. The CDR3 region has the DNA TGCGCCAGTTCTAAGTCCGGGGACAGGGGGGAGACCCAGTACTTC.

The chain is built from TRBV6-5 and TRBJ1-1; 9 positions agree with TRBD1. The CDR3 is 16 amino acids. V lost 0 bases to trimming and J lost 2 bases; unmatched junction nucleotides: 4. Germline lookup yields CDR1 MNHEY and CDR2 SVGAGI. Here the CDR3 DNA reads TGTGCCAGCAGTTACTCACAGGGGGCGCGAAACACTGAAGCTTTCTTT. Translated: CASSYSQGARNTEAFF.

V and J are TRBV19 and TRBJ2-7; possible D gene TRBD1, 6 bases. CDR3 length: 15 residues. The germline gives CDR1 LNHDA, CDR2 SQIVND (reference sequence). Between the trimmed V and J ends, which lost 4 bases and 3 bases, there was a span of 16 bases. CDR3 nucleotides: TGTGCCAGTAGTACCGATCCGGGACACATCTACGAGCAGTACTTC. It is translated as CASSTDPGHIYEQYF.

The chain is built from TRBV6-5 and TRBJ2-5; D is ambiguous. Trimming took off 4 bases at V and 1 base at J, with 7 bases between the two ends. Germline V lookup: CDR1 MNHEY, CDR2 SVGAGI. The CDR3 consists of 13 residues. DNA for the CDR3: TGTGCCAGCAGTTTTACTTTCCAAGAGACCCAGTACTTC. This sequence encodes CASSFTFQETQYF.

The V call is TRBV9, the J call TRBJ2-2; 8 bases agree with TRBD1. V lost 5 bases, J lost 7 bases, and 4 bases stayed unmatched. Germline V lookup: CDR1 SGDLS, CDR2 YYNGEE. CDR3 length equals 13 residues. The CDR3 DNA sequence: TGTGCCAGCAGGCCAGGGGGCGTCGGGGAGCTGTTTTTT. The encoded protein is CASRPGGVGELFF. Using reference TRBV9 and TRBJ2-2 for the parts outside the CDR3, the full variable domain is DSGVTQTPKHLITATGQRVTLRCSPRSGDLSVYWYQQSLDQGLQFLIQYYNGEERAKGNILERFSAQQFPDLHSELNLSSLELGDSALYFCASRPGGVGELFFGEGSRLTVL.

In DNA form, the CDR3 reads TGTGCCAGCAGCCGGGACAGGGCCGGCCGTCAGCCCCAGCATTTT. This translates into CASSRDRAGRQPQHF. The rearrangement uses TRBV7-2 and TRBJ1-5; 9 bases are shared with TRBD1. The CDR3 has 15 amino acids. The V segment lost 5 bases and the J segment 6 bases; nucleotides outside the gene matches: 8. Germline loops: CDR1 SGHTA, CDR2 FQGNSA.

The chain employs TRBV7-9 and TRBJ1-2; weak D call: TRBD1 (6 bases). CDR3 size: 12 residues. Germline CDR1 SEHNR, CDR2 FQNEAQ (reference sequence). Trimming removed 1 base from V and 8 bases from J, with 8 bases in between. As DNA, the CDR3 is TGTGCCAGCAGCTTAGACAGGGCAGGCTACACCTTC. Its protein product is CASSLDRAGYTF.

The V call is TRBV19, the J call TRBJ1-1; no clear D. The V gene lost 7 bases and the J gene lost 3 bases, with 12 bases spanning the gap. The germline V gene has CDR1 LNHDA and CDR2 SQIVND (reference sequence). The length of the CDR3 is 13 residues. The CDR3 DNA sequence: TGTGCCAGTACCAAGCGAGAGGACACTGAAGCTTTCTTT. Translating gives CASTKREDTEAFF.

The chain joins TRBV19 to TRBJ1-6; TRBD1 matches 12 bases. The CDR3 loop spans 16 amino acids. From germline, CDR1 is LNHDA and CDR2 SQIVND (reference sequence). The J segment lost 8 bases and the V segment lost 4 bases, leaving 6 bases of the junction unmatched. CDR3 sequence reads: CASSTGDRGRYSPLHF. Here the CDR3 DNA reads TGTGCCAGTAGTACGGGGGACAGGGGGCGGTATTCACCCCTCCACTTT.

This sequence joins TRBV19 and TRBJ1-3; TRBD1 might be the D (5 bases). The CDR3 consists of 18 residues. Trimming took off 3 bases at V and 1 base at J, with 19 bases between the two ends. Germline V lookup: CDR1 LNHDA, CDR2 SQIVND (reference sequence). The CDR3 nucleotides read TGTGCCAGTAGTATCCCCCCCGGCAGGAGGGGATCTGGAAACACCATATATTTT. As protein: CASSIPPGRRGSGNTIYF. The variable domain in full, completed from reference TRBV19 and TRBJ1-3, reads DGGITQSPKYLFRKEGQNVTLSCEQNLNHDAMYWYRQDPGQGLRLIYYSQIVNDFQKGDIAEGYSVSREKKESFPLTVTSAQKNPTAFYLCASSIPPGRRGSGNTIYFGEGSWLTVV.

The CDR3 DNA sequence: TGTGCCAGCAGCTTGGTACGGGAACCAAAGGGCTACGAGCAGTACTTC. Residues: CASSLVREPKGYEQYF. The V call is TRBV5-6, the J call TRBJ2-7; a weak D match, TRBD2 (5 bases). V gave up 0 bases and J gave up 3 bases, with 16 bases separating them. This CDR3 spans 16 amino acids. CDR1 SGHDT and CDR2 YYEEEE come from the germline V gene.